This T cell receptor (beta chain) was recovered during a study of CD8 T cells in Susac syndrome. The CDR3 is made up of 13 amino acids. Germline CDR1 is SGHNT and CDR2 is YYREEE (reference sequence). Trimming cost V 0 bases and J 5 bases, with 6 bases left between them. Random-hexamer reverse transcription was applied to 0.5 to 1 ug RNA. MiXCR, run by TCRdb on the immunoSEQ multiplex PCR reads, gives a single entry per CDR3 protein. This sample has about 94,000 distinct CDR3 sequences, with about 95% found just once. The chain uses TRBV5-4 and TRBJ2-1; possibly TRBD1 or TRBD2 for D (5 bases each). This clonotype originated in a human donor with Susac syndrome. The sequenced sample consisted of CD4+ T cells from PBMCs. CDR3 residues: CASSLVGDNEQFF. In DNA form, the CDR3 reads TGTGCCAGCAGCTTGGTGGGGGACAATGAGCAGTTCTTC.